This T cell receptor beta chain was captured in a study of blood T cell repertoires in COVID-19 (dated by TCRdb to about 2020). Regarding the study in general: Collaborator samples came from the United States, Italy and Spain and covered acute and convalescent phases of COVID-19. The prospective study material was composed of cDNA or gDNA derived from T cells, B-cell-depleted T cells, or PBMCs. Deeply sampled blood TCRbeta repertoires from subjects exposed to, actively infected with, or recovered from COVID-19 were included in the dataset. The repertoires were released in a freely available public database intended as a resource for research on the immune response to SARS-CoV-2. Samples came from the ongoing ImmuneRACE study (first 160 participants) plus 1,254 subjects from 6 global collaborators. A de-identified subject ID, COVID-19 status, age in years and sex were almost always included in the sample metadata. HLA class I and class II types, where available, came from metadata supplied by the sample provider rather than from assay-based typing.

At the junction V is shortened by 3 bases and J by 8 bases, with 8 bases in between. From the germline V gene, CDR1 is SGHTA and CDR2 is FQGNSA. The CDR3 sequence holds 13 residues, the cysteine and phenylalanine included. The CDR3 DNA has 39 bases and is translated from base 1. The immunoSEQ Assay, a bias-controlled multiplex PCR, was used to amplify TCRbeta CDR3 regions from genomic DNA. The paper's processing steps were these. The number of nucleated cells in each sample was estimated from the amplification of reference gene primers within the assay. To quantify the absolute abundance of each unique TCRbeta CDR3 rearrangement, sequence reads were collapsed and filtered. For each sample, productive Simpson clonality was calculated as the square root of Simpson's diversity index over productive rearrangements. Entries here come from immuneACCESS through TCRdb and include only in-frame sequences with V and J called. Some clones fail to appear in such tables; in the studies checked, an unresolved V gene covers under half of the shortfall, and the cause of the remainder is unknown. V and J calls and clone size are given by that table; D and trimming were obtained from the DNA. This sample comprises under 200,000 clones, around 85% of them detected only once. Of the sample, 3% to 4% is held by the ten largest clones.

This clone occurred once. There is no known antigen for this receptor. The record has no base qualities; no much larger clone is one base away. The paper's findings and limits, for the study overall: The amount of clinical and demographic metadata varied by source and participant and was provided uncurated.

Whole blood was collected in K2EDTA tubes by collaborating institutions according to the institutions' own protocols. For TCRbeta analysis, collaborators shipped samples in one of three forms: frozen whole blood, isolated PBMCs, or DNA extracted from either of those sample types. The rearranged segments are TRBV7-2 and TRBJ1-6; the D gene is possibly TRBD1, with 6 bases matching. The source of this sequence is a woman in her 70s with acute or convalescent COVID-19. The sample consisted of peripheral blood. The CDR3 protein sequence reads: CASSFTGYSPLHF. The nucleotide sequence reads TGTGCCAGCAGCTTCACAGGGTATTCACCCCTCCACTTT.